This TCR beta chain was sequenced in a study of cytomegalovirus exposure and HLA in healthy donors. Study-wide results and limits: Previously analyzed data showed that most TCR beta V segments were productive at a frequency of about 87% or about 30%. Some public TCRs appeared in many individuals, while most sequences were rare. The number of N-insertions in an Asian-associated ancestry cluster was reportedly below the roughly 620-donor mean in a later analysis. Later work associated roughly 17,000 TCR beta sequences with HLA alleles at 0.05 false discovery rate.

A word on this clone: The antigen remains undetermined.

In the PCR, 60 Vbeta and 13 Jbeta primers were used. The repertoire was sequenced with immunoSEQ multiplex PCR; TCRdb's copy has only in-frame clones and lacks some. The sample lists approximately 190,000 clones; around 87% were seen once. Per the germline V gene, CDR1 is SEHNR and CDR2 is FQNEAQ (reference sequence). The J segment lost 3 bases and the V segment lost 5 bases, leaving 5 bases of the junction unmatched. The CDR3 runs 14 residues. The sequencing sample was made of PBMCs. The TCR comes from a young man in good health and CMV-seronegative. The chain combines TRBV7-9 with TRBJ2-3; 7 bases align to TRBD1. The CDR3, as DNA: TGTGCCAGCAGCCCCCGACAGGGTACAGATACGCAGTATTTT. Its protein is CASSPRQGTDTQYF.